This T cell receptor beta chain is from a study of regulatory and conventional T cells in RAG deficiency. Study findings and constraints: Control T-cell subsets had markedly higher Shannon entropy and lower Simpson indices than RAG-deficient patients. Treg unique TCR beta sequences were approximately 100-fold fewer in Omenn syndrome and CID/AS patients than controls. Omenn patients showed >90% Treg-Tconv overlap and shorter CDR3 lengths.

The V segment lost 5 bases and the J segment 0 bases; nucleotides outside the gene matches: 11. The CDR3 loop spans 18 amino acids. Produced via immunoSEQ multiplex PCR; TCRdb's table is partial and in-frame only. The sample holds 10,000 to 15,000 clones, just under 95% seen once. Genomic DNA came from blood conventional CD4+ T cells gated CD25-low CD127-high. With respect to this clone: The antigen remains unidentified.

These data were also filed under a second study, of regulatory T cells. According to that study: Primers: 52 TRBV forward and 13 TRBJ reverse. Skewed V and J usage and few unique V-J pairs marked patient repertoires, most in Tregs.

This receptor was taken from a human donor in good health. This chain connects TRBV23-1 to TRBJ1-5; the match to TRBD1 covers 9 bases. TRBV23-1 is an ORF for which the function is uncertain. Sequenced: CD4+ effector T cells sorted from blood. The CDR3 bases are TGCGCCAGCAGTTCCCGGACAGGGGCTGGCGATAGCAATCAGCCCCAGCATTTT. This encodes CASSSRTGAGDSNQPQHF.